The 5 T cell receptor beta chains in this list originate from one sample, sequenced in a study of blood T cell repertoires in COVID-19. Some clones are missing from TCRdb's copy, which holds only in-frame ones; the method was immunoSEQ multiplex PCR. This table has roughly 43,000 clones, more than 70% appearing once. Sequencing was done on a sample of peripheral blood. The origin of the receptors is a woman aged 70-85 years with acute or convalescent COVID-19.

This clone was counted a single time. The V and J genes are TRBV19 and TRBJ1-4; unclear D gene. The CDR3 is 14 amino acids. Trimming left V 3 bases short and J 0 bases short, with 5 bases between. Germline CDR1 is LNHDA and CDR2 is SQIVND (reference sequence). The CDR3 DNA is TGTGCCAGTAGTATGAGGGCAACTAATGAAAAACTGTTTTTT. It codes for CASSMRATNEKLFF.

The rearrangement links TRBV7-2 to TRBJ2-7; 9 bases match TRBD1. The germline CDR1 and CDR2 sequences are SGHTA and FQGNSA. The trim removed 5 bases at V and 0 bases at J, leaving 8 bases unmatched. The CDR3 has 16 amino acids. This CDR3 is CASSPLGTGISYEQYF. DNA of the CDR3: TGTGCCAGCAGCCCCCTCGGGACAGGGATCTCCTACGAGCAGTACTTC.

The chain recombines TRBV25-1 with TRBJ1-6, with 9 positions matching TRBD1. This CDR3 is 14 amino acids long. V lost 8 bases and J lost 6; bases outside the gene matches: 5. The germline V gene encodes CDR1 MGHDK and CDR2 SYGVNS. CDR3 residues: CASGGQGFNSPLHF. The CDR3 DNA follows: TGTGCCAGCGGTGGACAGGGGTTTAATTCACCCCTCCACTTT. The full variable domain, rest sourced from reference TRBV25-1 and TRBJ1-6, is EADIYQTPRYLVIGTGKKITLECSQTMGHDKMYWYQQDPGMELHLIHYSYGVNSTEKGDLSSESTVSRIRTEHFPLTLESARPSHTSQYLCASGGQGFNSPLHFGNGTRLTVT.

The chain combines TRBV7-2 with TRBJ2-1, with D perhaps matching TRBD2 (5 bases). CDR3 length: 15 residues. Trimming shortened V by 5 bases and J by 2 bases, and 13 bases separated the two germline ends. Germline assignment: CDR1 SGHTA and CDR2 FQGNSA. The CDR3 nucleotides are TGTGCCAGCAGCCACAGTAGCGACCCCTACAATGAGCAGTTCTTC. Translating gives CASSHSSDPYNEQFF. The whole variable domain, remainder taken from reference TRBV7-2 and TRBJ2-1, is GAGVSQSPSNKVTEKGKDVELRCDPISGHTALYWYRQSLGQGLEFLIYFQGNSAPDKSGLPSDRFSAERTGGSVSTLTIQRTQQEDSAVYLCASSHSSDPYNEQFFGPGTRLTVL.

The chain carries TRBV5-4 and TRBJ2-3; 8 nucleotides line up with TRBD2. Germline V gene lookup returns CDR1 SGHNT and CDR2 YYREEE (reference sequence). This CDR3 comprises 16 residues. Germline trimming cut 0 bases from V and 4 bases from J; bases unmatched to any gene: 7. CDR3 DNA: TGTGCCAGCAGCTTGGGGGCAGCGGGAGCGGCAGATACGCAGTATTTT. Residues: CASSLGAAGAADTQYF.